Presented here are 7 T cell receptor beta chains from one specimen sequenced in a study of blood T cell repertoires in COVID-19. Sequenced by immunoSEQ multiplex PCR; TCRdb stores in-frame clones only, minus some. In the table there are 200,000 to 250,000 clones, more than 80% of which are singletons. Sequencing was done on a sample of peripheral blood. The receptors were gathered from a human donor in a cohort sampled during active COVID-19.

The J gene is TRBJ1-1, the V gene TRBV3-1 (or the pseudogene TRBV3-2), with D maybe TRBD1 (6 bases). Germline assignment: CDR1 LGHDT and CDR2 YNNKEL (reference sequence). The ends were cut back, 4 bases at V and 1 base at J, with 19 bases in the middle. The CDR3 loop spans 17 amino acids. The CDR3 sequence: CASSPHRAAGRNTEAFF. The CDR3 coding sequence is TGTGCCAGCAGCCCCCACAGGGCCGCAGGACGGAACACTGAAGCTTTCTTT.

The chain employs TRBV5-1 and TRBJ2-7; 12 bases agree with TRBD2. V trimming: 4 bases; J trimming: 1 base; junction bases outside the gene matches: 3. CDR3 length: 15 amino acids. Germline CDR1 SGHRS, CDR2 YFSETQ. The CDR3 DNA reads TGCGCCAGCAGCGGAGGACTAGCGGGATCCTACGAGCAGTACTTC. Protein sequence: CASSGGLAGSYEQYF.

The rearrangement uses TRBV28 and TRBJ2-1; the match to TRBD1 covers 12 bases. Germline-derived CDR1 and CDR2 are MDHEN and SYDVKM. V gave up 3 bases and J gave up 7 bases; unmatched junction bases: 10. This CDR3 has 17 amino acids. CDR3 protein: CASSLLGQGAKKNEQFF. CDR3 nucleotides: TGTGCCAGCAGTTTGCTGGGACAGGGGGCGAAAAAAAATGAGCAGTTCTTC.

This chain links TRBV2 with TRBJ2-3; TRBD1 matches at 7 bases. Germline CDR1 reads SNHLY; CDR2 reads FYNNEI. The CDR3 contains 14 residues. Trimming cost V 7 bases and J 0 bases; bases outside gene matches: 4. DNA for the CDR3: TGTGCCAGCACTCCGGGACAGAGCACAGATACGCAGTATTTT. Its protein product is CASTPGQSTDTQYF.

The chain joins TRBV27 to TRBJ1-6; no definite D call. V was trimmed by 4 bases and J by 9 bases, leaving 13 bases between them. The CDR3 is 14 amino acids. CDR1 and CDR2 from the germline V gene are MNHEY and SMNVEV (reference sequence). CDR3 sequence (DNA): TGTGCCAGCAGTTCCCCTTCTAGGCTTTCACCCCTCCACTTT. Encoded protein: CASSSPSRLSPLHF.

This chain connects TRBV4-1 to TRBJ1-4, with 8 bases that match TRBD1. The CDR3 spans 19 residues. V shed 4 bases and J 8 bases; nucleotides not matched to a gene: 21. CDR1 and CDR2 (germline): MGHRA, YSYEKL. CDR3 residues: CASSPSSGQGARLEEKLFF. The CDR3 DNA reads TGCGCCAGCAGCCCCTCATCTGGGCAGGGGGCGCGTCTGGAGGAAAAACTGTTTTTT.

J is TRBJ2-7 and V is TRBV19; D perhaps matches TRBD2 (5 bases). This CDR3 contains 18 residues. Germline lookup yields CDR1 LNHDA and CDR2 SQIVND (reference sequence). Trimming left V 5 bases short and J 3 bases short, with 26 bases between. As DNA, the CDR3 is TGTGCCAGTAGTTCCGCCGGGAATAAACCCCGATCCTTCTACGAGCAGTACTTC. Translating it yields CASSSAGNKPRSFYEQYF.